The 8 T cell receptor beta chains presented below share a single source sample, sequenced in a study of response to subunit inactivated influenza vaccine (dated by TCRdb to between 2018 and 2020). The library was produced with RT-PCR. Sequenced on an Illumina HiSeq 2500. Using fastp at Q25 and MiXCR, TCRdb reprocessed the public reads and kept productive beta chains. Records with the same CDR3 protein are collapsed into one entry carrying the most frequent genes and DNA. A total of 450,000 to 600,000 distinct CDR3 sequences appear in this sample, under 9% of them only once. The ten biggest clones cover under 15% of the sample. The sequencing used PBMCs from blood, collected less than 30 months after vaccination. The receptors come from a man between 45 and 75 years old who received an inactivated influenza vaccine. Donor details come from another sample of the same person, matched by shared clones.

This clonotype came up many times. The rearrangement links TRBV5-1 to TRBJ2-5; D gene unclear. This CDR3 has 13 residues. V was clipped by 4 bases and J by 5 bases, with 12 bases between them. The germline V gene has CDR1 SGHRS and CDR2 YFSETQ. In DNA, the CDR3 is TGCGCCAGCAGCCCGGTTTCGCGTGAGACCCAGTACTTC. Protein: CASSPVSRETQYF.

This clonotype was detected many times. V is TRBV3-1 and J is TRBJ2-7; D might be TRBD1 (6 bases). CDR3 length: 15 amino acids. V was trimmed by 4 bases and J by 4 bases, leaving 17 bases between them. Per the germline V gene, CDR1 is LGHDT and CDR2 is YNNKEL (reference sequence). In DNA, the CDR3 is TGTGCCAGCAGCCCCTCTTCGGGACACCTTTACGAGCAGTACTTC. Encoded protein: CASSPSSGHLYEQYF.

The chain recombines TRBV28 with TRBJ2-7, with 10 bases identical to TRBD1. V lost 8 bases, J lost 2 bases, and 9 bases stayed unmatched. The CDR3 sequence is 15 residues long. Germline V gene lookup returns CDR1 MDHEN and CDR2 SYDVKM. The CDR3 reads CASSSMGTGAYEQYF. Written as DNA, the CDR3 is TGTGCCAGCTCCTCGATGGGGACAGGGGCCTACGAGCAGTACTTC. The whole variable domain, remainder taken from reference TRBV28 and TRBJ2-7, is DVKVTQSSRYLVKRTGEKVFLECVQDMDHENMFWYRQDPGLGLRLIYFSYDVKMKEKGDIPEGYSVSREKKERFSLILESASTNQTSMYLCASSSMGTGAYEQYFGPGTRLTVT.

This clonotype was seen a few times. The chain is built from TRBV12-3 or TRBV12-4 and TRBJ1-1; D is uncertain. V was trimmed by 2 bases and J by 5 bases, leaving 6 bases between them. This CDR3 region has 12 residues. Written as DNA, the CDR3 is TGTGCCAGCAGTTTACTCTGGACTGAAGCTTTCTTT. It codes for CASSLLWTEAFF.

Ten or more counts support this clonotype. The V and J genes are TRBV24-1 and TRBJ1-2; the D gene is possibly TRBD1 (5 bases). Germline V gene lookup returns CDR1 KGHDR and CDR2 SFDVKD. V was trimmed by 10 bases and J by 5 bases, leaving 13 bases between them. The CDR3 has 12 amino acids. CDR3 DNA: TGTGCCACAGGGGACGTGACTTATGGCTACACCTTC. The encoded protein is CATGDVTYGYTF.

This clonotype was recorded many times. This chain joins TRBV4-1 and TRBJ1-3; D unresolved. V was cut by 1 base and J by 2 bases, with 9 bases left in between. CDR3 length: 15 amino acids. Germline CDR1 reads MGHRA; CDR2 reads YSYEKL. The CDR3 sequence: CASSQVDGAGNTIYF. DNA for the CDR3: TGCGCCAGCAGCCAAGTCGACGGGGCTGGAAACACCATATATTTT.

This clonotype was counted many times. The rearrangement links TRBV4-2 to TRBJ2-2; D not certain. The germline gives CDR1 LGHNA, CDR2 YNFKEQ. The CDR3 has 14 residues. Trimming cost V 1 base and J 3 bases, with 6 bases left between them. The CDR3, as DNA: TGTGCCAGCAGCCAAGCGGCCTACACCGGGGAGCTGTTTTTT. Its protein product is CASSQAAYTGELFF.

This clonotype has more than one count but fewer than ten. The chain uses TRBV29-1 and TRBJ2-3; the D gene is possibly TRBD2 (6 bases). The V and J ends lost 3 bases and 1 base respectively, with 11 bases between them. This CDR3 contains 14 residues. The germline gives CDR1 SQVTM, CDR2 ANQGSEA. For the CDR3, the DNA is TGCAGCGTTGATATTTCGGGGGGCACAGATACGCAGTATTTT. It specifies CSVDISGGTDTQYF.